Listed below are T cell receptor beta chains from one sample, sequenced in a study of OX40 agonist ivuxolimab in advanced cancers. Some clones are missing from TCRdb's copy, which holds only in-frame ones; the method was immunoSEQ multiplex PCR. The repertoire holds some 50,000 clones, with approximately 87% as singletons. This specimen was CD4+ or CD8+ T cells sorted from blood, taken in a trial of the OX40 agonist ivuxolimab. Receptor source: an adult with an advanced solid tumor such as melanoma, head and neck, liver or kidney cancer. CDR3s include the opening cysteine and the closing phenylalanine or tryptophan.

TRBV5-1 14 CASSLRGQNTEAFF
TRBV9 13 CASSVEGQGTQYF
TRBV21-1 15 CASSKYRDRLSPLHF
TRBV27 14 CASSARIEDREQYF
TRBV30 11 CAWGRYYEQYF
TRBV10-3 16 CAISGRTNGGGETQYF
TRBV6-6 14 CASSPVGVQNEQFF
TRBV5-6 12 CASSLGRDEQYF
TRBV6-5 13 CASGQAFTGELFF
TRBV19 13 CASSRVMNTEAFF
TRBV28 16 CASSPPGGRVYNEQFF
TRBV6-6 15 CASRPLRGQSYEQYF
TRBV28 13 CASIHQGDQPQHF
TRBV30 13 CAWSGQLDTEAFF
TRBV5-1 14 CASSSLAGNNEQFF
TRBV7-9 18 CASSLEPPRDGDTDTQYF